Listed here are 28 T cell receptor beta chains from one sample, sequenced in a study of T-cell reconstitution after alpha-beta-depleted transplantation in children. Preparation of the TCRbeta library was carried out with unique molecular identifiers. One entry per CDR3 protein results from TCRdb running MiXCR on the PCR reads. Altogether hundreds of thousands of distinct CDR3 sequences are present, over 10% being singletons, with the ten largest covering approximately 2%. The specimen comprised PBMCs, mostly from graft donor cells, sampled 360 days after TCRalphabeta/CD19-depleted stem cell transplant. The source of these receptors is a male patient younger than 18 who had a stem cell transplant for acute myeloid leukemia, so the T cells may come from the graft donor.

This chain joins TRBV20-1 and TRBJ2-4; possibly TRBD1 for D (5 bases). Looked up from germline, CDR1 is DFQATT and CDR2 is SNEGSKA (reference sequence). This CDR3 has 15 amino acids. The V end lost 7 bases, the J end lost 0 bases, and 16 bases lay between the germline ends. The CDR3 region has the DNA TGCAGTGGAACGACAGACAAATTAGCCAAAAACATTCAGTACTTC. This codes for CSGTTDKLAKNIQYF.

This chain joins TRBV29-1 and TRBJ1-1; tentatively, D is TRBD1 (5 bases). Trimming took off 4 bases at V and 1 base at J, with 13 bases between the two ends. CDR3 length: 14 amino acids. Germline loops: CDR1 SQVTM, CDR2 ANQGSEA. The CDR3 DNA follows: TGCAGCGTTGGGCAGGGTGAAAAGAACACTGAAGCTTTCTTT. This translates into CSVGQGEKNTEAFF.

This clonotype was observed a few times. The chain carries TRBV7-2 and TRBJ2-7; 9 positions agree with TRBD2. The V segment lost 2 bases and the J segment 1 base; nucleotides outside the gene matches: 9. CDR1 is SGHTA and CDR2 is FQGNSA in the germline V gene. The CDR3 runs 17 residues. The CDR3 sequence is CASSLIGGLAGSYEQYF. CDR3 nucleotides: TGTGCCAGCAGCTTAATTGGCGGGCTAGCGGGATCCTACGAGCAGTACTTC.

The rearrangement links TRBV30 to TRBJ2-7, with 9 bases fitting TRBD2. CDR1 and CDR2 from the germline V gene are GTSNPN and SVGIG (reference sequence). The CDR3 runs 12 residues. The trim removed 4 bases at V and 4 bases at J, leaving 2 bases unmatched. In DNA, the CDR3 is TGTGCCTGGACCCTAGCGGGATACGAGCAGTACTTC. It translates to CAWTLAGYEQYF.

This clonotype was recorded many times. V is TRBV7-2 and J is TRBJ2-1, with 9 bases matching TRBD2. Germline V gene data show CDR1 as SGHTA and CDR2 as FQGNSA. With V trimmed by 5 bases and J by 9 bases, 14 bases remained unmatched. This CDR3 has 16 residues. The CDR3 nucleotides read TGTGCCAGCAGCCCGCGGACTAGCGTTGTATTTGGTGAGCAGTTCTTC. It translates to CASSPRTSVVFGEQFF.

The genes are TRBV7-3 and TRBJ2-5; 8 bases are shared with TRBD2. The CDR3 runs 16 residues. Trimming removed 2 bases from V and 4 bases from J; junction bases left unmatched: 9. CDR1 is SGHTA and CDR2 is FQGTGA in the germline V gene. The CDR3: CASSLLGLEGRETQYF. CDR3 DNA: TGTGCCAGCAGCTTATTGGGACTAGAGGGGAGAGAGACCCAGTACTTC. The complete variable domain, with remaining parts taken from reference TRBV7-3 and TRBJ2-5, reads GAGVSQTPSNKVTEKGKYVELRCDPISGHTALYWYRQSLGQGPEFLIYFQGTGAADDSGLPNDRFFAVRPEGSVSTLKIQRTERGDSAVYLCASSLLGLEGRETQYFGPGTRLLVL.

J is TRBJ2-5 and V is TRBV7-2; D is undetermined. Germline values: CDR1 SGHTA, CDR2 FQGNSA. With 3 bases removed from V and 0 bases from J, the gap between germline ends came to 8 bases. This CDR3 is built from 14 residues. The CDR3 DNA follows: TGTGCCAGCAGCTTCGGCAGTAACCAAGAGACCCAGTACTTC. It is translated as CASSFGSNQETQYF.

The table lists this clonotype with many counts. The DNA of the CDR3 is TGCAGTGCTAACCTGGGACACGAAGAGACCCAGTACTTC. It encodes CSANLGHEETQYF. The J gene is TRBJ2-5, the V gene TRBV20-1; D possibly corresponds to TRBD1 (6 bases). The CDR3 length is 13 residues. Germline loops: CDR1 DFQATT, CDR2 SNEGSKA (reference sequence). V gave up 4 bases and J gave up 3 bases, with 12 bases separating them.

This clonotype was observed a few times. The chain uses TRBV29-1 and TRBJ2-7; 14 bases line up with TRBD2. CDR1 and CDR2 (germline): SQVTM, ANQGSEA. The CDR3 spans 14 residues. V lost 4 bases and J lost 2; bases outside the gene matches: 1. CDR3 in amino acids: CSVGLAGGAYEQYF. The CDR3 DNA reads TGCAGCGTTGGACTAGCGGGAGGGGCCTACGAGCAGTACTTC.

This clonotype showed up just a few times. The chain is built from TRBV6-6 and TRBJ1-5, with D maybe TRBD1 (6 bases). Germline CDR1 MNHNY, CDR2 SVGAGI (reference sequence). The CDR3 extends over 13 amino acids. This CDR3 reads CAVGTFSNQPQHF. The CDR3, as DNA: TGTGCTGTCGGGACATTTAGCAATCAGCCCCAGCATTTT.

This clonotype turned up a few times. The chain recombines TRBV30 with TRBJ2-6; the D is unclear. The V and J ends lost 5 bases and 4 bases respectively, with 9 bases between them. Germline V gene sequence: CDR1 GTSNPN, CDR2 SVGIG (reference sequence). The CDR3 is made up of 13 amino acids. The CDR3 reads CAWEYSGANVLTF. As DNA, the CDR3 is TGTGCCTGGGAGTACTCCGGGGCCAACGTCCTGACTTTC.

This chain joins TRBV7-9 and TRBJ2-1; D is unclear. V was cut by 5 bases and J by 1 base, with 9 bases left in between. CDR3 length: 14 residues. In germline, CDR1 is SEHNR, CDR2 FQNEAQ (reference sequence). The CDR3 here is CASSATTSYNEQFF. CDR3 nucleotides: TGTGCCAGCAGCGCGACGACTTCCTACAATGAGCAGTTCTTC.

This clonotype was detected a few times. The CDR3 reads CASSRGQEVNYGYTF. CDR3 coding DNA: TGTGCCAGCAGCCGAGGACAGGAAGTCAACTATGGCTACACCTTC. The chain combines TRBV4-2 with TRBJ1-2, with TRBD1 matching 7 bases. V shed 4 bases and J 2 bases; nucleotides not matched to a gene: 7. CDR3 size: 15 residues. Per the germline V gene, CDR1 is LGHNA and CDR2 is YNFKEQ.

This sequence joins TRBV4-2 and TRBJ2-7; D unresolved. CDR3 length: 16 residues. Trimming cost V 1 base and J 5 bases, with 18 bases left between them. Germline V gene sequence: CDR1 LGHNA, CDR2 YNFKEQ. CDR3 DNA: TGTGCCAGCAGCCAAGGGTCTGCTGGGTTGAGGAACGAGCAGTACTTC. Its translation: CASSQGSAGLRNEQYF.

The V call is TRBV6-1, the J call TRBJ2-7; 13 positions agree with TRBD2. V lost 6 bases and J lost 3; bases outside the gene matches: 2. CDR1 and CDR2 from the germline V gene are MNHNS and SASEGT. The CDR3 is 14 amino acids. The CDR3: CASRGTSGIYEQYF. In DNA, the CDR3 is TGTGCCAGCAGGGGGACTAGCGGGATCTACGAGCAGTACTTC.

J is TRBJ1-6 and V is TRBV14, with D possibly being TRBD1 (5 bases). V was clipped by 0 bases and J by 2 bases, with 14 bases between them. Germline V gives CDR1 SGHDN, CDR2 FVKESK. This CDR3 has 18 residues. The CDR3 nucleotides are TGTGCCAGCAGCCAAGATCTCCCAGGGTTAACCTATAATTCACCCCTCCACTTT. Amino acids: CASSQDLPGLTYNSPLHF.

The sample holds many counts of this clonotype. V is TRBV7-8 and J is TRBJ2-6; D is possibly TRBD2 (5 bases). Germline CDR1 and CDR2: SGHVS and FQNEAQ. V was clipped by 4 bases and J by 3 bases, with 10 bases between them. CDR3 length equals 15 residues. This chain's CDR3 is CASSSEGIGANVLTF. The CDR3 DNA sequence: TGTGCCAGCAGCTCCGAGGGTATTGGGGCCAACGTCCTGACTTTC.

J is TRBJ1-5 and V is TRBV28, with 8 bases aligning to TRBD1. Trimming took 4 bases from V and 11 from J; bases not matched to a gene: 10. The CDR3 consists of 14 residues. The V gene's germline CDR1 is MDHEN and CDR2 SYDVKM. CDR3 protein: CASSSDREGVAQHF. For the CDR3, the DNA is TGTGCCAGCAGTTCGGACAGGGAGGGGGTAGCCCAGCATTTT. Full variable domain (rest looked up from reference TRBV28 and TRBJ1-5): DVKVTQSSRYLVKRTGEKVFLECVQDMDHENMFWYRQDPGLGLRLIYFSYDVKMKEKGDIPEGYSVSREKKERFSLILESASTNQTSMYLCASSSDREGVAQHFGDGTRLSIL.

The chain recombines TRBV2 with TRBJ1-5; TRBD1 agrees at 7 bases. V lost 3 bases and J lost 9; bases outside the gene matches: 11. This CDR3 region has 15 residues. CDR1 and CDR2 (germline): SNHLY, FYNNEI. The CDR3: CASSESVTGKRPQHF. The CDR3 nucleotides are TGTGCCAGCAGTGAGAGTGTGACAGGGAAGCGGCCCCAGCATTTT.

V usage is TRBV11-1 and J usage is TRBJ2-1; a possible D gene is TRBD1 (5 bases). The CDR3 covers 14 residues. V dropped 5 bases and J dropped 3 bases, with 11 bases sitting between them. Germline V CDR1 and CDR2: SGHAT, FQDESV (reference sequence). The CDR3: CASSVTQGYNEQFF. CDR3 nucleotide sequence: TGTGCCAGCAGCGTTACTCAGGGCTACAATGAGCAGTTCTTC.

The genes are TRBV4-2 and TRBJ2-2; D tentatively reads TRBD1 or TRBD2 (6 bases each). V was cut by 7 bases and J by 1 base, with 16 bases left in between. This CDR3 is 16 amino acids long. Germline CDR1 is LGHNA and CDR2 is YNFKEQ. In DNA form, the CDR3 reads TGTGCCAGCACCGAACTGGGGGGCCGGAACACCGGGGAGCTGTTTTTT. It encodes CASTELGGRNTGELFF.

CDR3: CASSQDLSSGPQETQYF. The DNA of the CDR3 is TGCGCCAGCAGCCAAGATCTTAGTAGCGGGCCTCAAGAGACCCAGTACTTC. This chain links TRBV4-3 with TRBJ2-5; the match to TRBD2 covers 7 bases. The J segment lost 2 bases and the V segment lost 0 bases, leaving 9 bases of the junction unmatched. This CDR3 has 17 amino acids. Germline V gene data show CDR1 as LGHNA and CDR2 as YSLEER.

This clonotype was found once. The V and J genes are TRBV4-2 and TRBJ2-1; 11 bases agree with TRBD2. V lost 4 bases and J lost 1; bases outside the gene matches: 24. The CDR3 is made up of 23 amino acids. CDR1 and CDR2 from the germline V gene are LGHNA and YNFKEQ. This CDR3 is CASSRPRRNTGTPSGRSYNEQFF. The DNA for the CDR3 is TGTGCCAGCAGCCGGCCCCGACGAAATACCGGGACCCCTAGCGGGAGGTCCTACAATGAGCAGTTCTTC.

This clonotype was detected only a few times. This chain joins TRBV7-9 and TRBJ2-1; 8 bases align to TRBD2. From germline, CDR1 is SEHNR and CDR2 FQNEAQ (reference sequence). V was pared by 1 base and J by 4 bases, with 6 bases of the junction left unmatched. The CDR3 has 16 residues. As DNA, the CDR3 is TGTGCCAGCAGCTTAGTGGAGACTAGCGCATACAATGAGCAGTTCTTC. Translated, it gives CASSLVETSAYNEQFF.

This clonotype was recorded at least ten times. The J gene is TRBJ2-7, the V gene TRBV28; TRBD2 matches at 13 bases. The germline V gene encodes CDR1 MDHEN and CDR2 SYDVKM. With 7 bases clipped from V and 6 bases from J, the junction kept 9 bases outside the gene matches. CDR3 length: 15 amino acids. The DNA of the CDR3 is TGTGCCAGCACCTCCAGGACTAGCGGGAGTTTCGAGCAGTACTTC. Translating it yields CASTSRTSGSFEQYF.

This chain links TRBV14 with TRBJ2-3; no definite D call. The length of the CDR3 is 13 residues. CDR1 and CDR2 from the germline V gene are SGHDN and FVKESK. V was clipped by 4 bases and J by 8 bases, with 13 bases between them. CDR3 coding DNA: TGTGCCAGCAGCCGGCGAACGGATGCTACGCAGTATTTT. It is translated as CASSRRTDATQYF.

In this sample, this clonotype turned up a few times. The gene calls are TRBV5-1 and TRBJ1-1, with D tentatively TRBD1 (5 bases). V was cut by 0 bases and J by 2 bases, with 11 bases left in between. This CDR3 comprises 15 residues. CDR1 is SGHRS and CDR2 is YFSETQ in the germline V gene. The CDR3 protein is CASSLDRSANTEAFF. CDR3 bases: TGCGCCAGCAGCTTGGACAGGTCCGCTAACACTGAAGCTTTCTTT. The full variable domain, its missing parts supplied by reference TRBV5-1 and TRBJ1-1, is KAGVTQTPRYLIKTRGQQVTLSCSPISGHRSVSWYQQTPGQGLQFLFEYFSETQRNKGNFPGRFSGRQFSNSRSEMNVSTLELGDSALYLCASSLDRSANTEAFFGQGTRLTVV.

This clonotype came up many times. The chain is built from TRBV5-1 and TRBJ2-5, with TRBD2 matching over 7 bases. The CDR3 contains 14 residues. V was clipped by 5 bases and J by 2 bases; unmatched bases: 6. The germline CDR1 and CDR2 sequences are SGHRS and YFSETQ. The CDR3 DNA sequence: TGCGCCAGCAGTTACGGGGGGTTACAAGAGACCCAGTACTTC. It translates to CASSYGGLQETQYF.